This T cell receptor (beta chain) was profiled in a study of T cells after yellow fever vaccination. Study-level information: SMART-Seq v4 Ultra Low Input prepared libraries from low-cell fractions.

They built TCR cDNA with 5'RACE template switching, a step that put in a universal primer site and UMIs. MiXCR, run by TCRdb on the 5' RACE reads, gives a single entry per CDR3 protein. The sample lists 230,000 or so distinct CDR3 sequences, around 6.7% occurring once. The study, taken as a whole, reports: Subsequent to the booster, the majority of primary-vaccination clones reappeared (roughly 97% CD4, 70% to 90% CD8).

This clonotype was seen a handful of times. The antigen remains undetermined. The sample was CD4+ T cells sorted from PBMCs, taken on the day of the yellow fever booster vaccination. This TCR was recovered from a man in his thirties or forties who received the YFV17D yellow fever vaccine.

CDR3 in DNA: TGCAGTGCTAGAGGGGGAAGCGGCGCTTTCTTT. This encodes CSARGGSGAFF. The genes are TRBV20-1 and TRBJ1-1; D is unresolved. V gave up 1 base and J gave up 11 bases, with 11 bases separating them. This CDR3 is 11 amino acids long. Germline V gene data show CDR1 as DFQATT and CDR2 as SNEGSKA (reference sequence).